This T cell receptor (beta chain) was profiled in a study of blood T cell repertoires in COVID-19. Trimming removed 3 bases at V and 6 bases at J, with 5 bases between. This CDR3 comprises 12 residues. Authors' data handling: The authors estimated nucleated cell counts from reference gene primer amplification. Method: immunoSEQ multiplex PCR; TCRdb's copy keeps in-frame clones and lacks some. V, J and clone size are taken as reported in that table, and D and trimming were inferred from the DNA itself. Of roughly 150,000 clones listed, around 89% were seen once; the top ten hold roughly 15%. V and J are TRBV12-3 or TRBV12-4 and TRBJ2-2, with D uncertain. The sample comprised peripheral blood. This TCR was sampled from a woman aged 35 to 49 with acute or convalescent COVID-19. The CDR3 region is CASSFGPGELFF. The CDR3 nucleotides are TGTGCCAGCAGTTTTGGGCCCGGGGAGCTGTTTTTT.